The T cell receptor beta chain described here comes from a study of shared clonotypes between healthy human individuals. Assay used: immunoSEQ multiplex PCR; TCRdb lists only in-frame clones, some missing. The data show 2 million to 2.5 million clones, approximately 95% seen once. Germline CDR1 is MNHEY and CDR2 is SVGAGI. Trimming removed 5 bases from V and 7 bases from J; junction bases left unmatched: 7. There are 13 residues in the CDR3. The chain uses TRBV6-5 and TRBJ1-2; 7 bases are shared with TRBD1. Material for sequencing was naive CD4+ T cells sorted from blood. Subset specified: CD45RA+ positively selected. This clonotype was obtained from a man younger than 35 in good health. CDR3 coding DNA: TGTGCCAGCAGTCCCTCCGGGACAGCTGGCTACACCTTC. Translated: CASSPSGTAGYTF.